This T cell receptor (beta chain) was observed in a study of control samples from healthy donors and cancer patients. The protocol was immunoSEQ multiplex PCR, while the TCRdb copy is restricted to in-frame clones and leaves out a portion. This repertoire includes fewer than 200,000 clones. Germline V lookup: CDR1 MDHEN, CDR2 SYDVKM. CDR3 length: 14 residues. V lost 4 bases, J lost 5 bases, and 7 bases stayed unmatched. This TCR derives from a woman younger than 45 in good health. Sequenced input: blood. This chain connects TRBV28 to TRBJ1-2, with 7 bases identical to TRBD1. The CDR3 region is CASSSRDRIYGYTF. The CDR3, as DNA: TGTGCCAGCAGTTCCCGGGACAGAATTTATGGCTACACCTTC.